This T cell receptor (beta chain) is from a study of T cell responses to AZD1222 COVID-19 vaccine. Study-level information: Analysis merged second doses at about 4 or about 12 weeks. Regarding the study as a whole: Spike-specific TCR repertoires showed rising breadth and depth after two AZD1222 doses. The CD4 TCRs associated with vaccination extended across spike and predominated at 160-218 and 743-854. White British ancestry dominated among donors, who included more females, and clonal diversity was possibly underestimated.

With V trimmed by 4 bases and J by 4 bases, 15 bases remained unmatched. The germline V gene has CDR1 SGHAT and CDR2 FQNNGV. The CDR3 length is 18 residues. In regard to this clone: The antigen is undetermined.

Data came from immunoSEQ multiplex PCR; TCRdb stores just in-frame clones and leaves some out. The sample contains 95,000 to 150,000 clones, roughly 85% of which appear only once. This chain uses TRBV11-2 with TRBJ1-5, with 8 nucleotides matching TRBD1. The clonotype originates from an adult in good health. The sample consisted of peripheral blood, taken on day 0 of AZD1222 vaccination. CDR3 protein: CASSSPSGGEPKNQPQHF. The CDR3 coding sequence is TGTGCCAGCAGCTCGCCCTCAGGGGGCGAACCCAAAAATCAGCCCCAGCATTTT.